This T cell receptor beta chain was sequenced in a study of monozygotic twins with inflammatory bowel disease. Overall study results and limits: A single strong clonotype or signal linked to IBD was not supported.

TCRdb reanalyzed the 5' RACE reads, giving one entry per CDR3 protein sequence and no DNA. This sample contains around 410,000 distinct CDR3 sequences. Concerning this clonotype: What it recognizes is unknown.

Per germline, CDR1 SEHNR and CDR2 FQNEAQ (reference sequence). This CDR3 has 14 residues. The sequencing input was blood. The sequence was obtained from a human donor with ulcerative colitis or Crohn's disease, or a healthy co-twin of an affected twin (not recorded which). V usage is TRBV7-9 and J usage is TRBJ1-5. CDR3 in amino acids: CASSSGGINQPQHF.